The sequence of this TCR beta chain was determined in a study of response to subunit inactivated influenza vaccine. Study-level results: That few new T cells are recruited by each seasonal influenza vaccination was the authors' suggestion.

The V end was cut by 6 bases, the J end by 2 bases, with 15 bases between. From germline, CDR1 is MNHEY and CDR2 SVGEGT. The CDR3 sequence is 15 residues long. One entry per CDR3 protein results from TCRdb running MiXCR on the RT-PCR reads. The data contain just over 300,000 distinct CDR3 sequences, around a fifth of them singletons. Concerning this clonotype itself: Its antigen remains unknown.

The sample in question was PBMCs from blood, obtained about 19 months after vaccination. This chain uses TRBV6-2 or TRBV6-3 with TRBJ2-3; tentative D call: TRBD1 (5 bases). This TCR derives from a man aged 50 to 75 who received an inactivated influenza vaccine. The CDR3 loop reads CASSKTRQNTDTQYF. As DNA, the CDR3 is TGTGCCAGCAGCAAAACTCGACAGAACACAGATACGCAGTATTTT.